Following are 2 T cell receptor beta chains from one sample sequenced in a study of blood T cells in healthy people across ages. A second PCR of roughly 6 to 12 cycles used a sample-barcoded 5' primer and a J-beta primer mix. TCRdb reprocessed the 5' RACE reads with MiXCR, giving one entry per CDR3 protein. Of 1.5 million to 2 million distinct CDR3 sequences listed, about 50% are singletons. The specimen sequenced was blood. These receptor sequences come from a woman between 40 and 55 years old in good health.

V usage is TRBV7-9 and J usage is TRBJ1-5; D is uncertain. Looked up from germline, CDR1 is SEHNR and CDR2 is FQNEAQ (reference sequence). CDR3 length equals 13 residues. Trimming removed 6 bases from V and 3 bases from J, with 9 bases in between. The chain's CDR3 is CASRGRDNQPQHF. CDR3 DNA sequence: TGTGCCAGCAGGGGGAGAGACAATCAGCCCCAGCATTTT.

On this clonotype itself: A clone one base away is much larger, so this may be a read error. The J gene is TRBJ2-5, the V gene TRBV7-9; 8 nucleotides agree with TRBD2. V shed 0 bases, J shed 2 bases, and the junction held 2 bases outside the gene matches. The CDR3 sequence is 15 residues long. Germline V CDR1 and CDR2: SEHNR, FQNEAQ (reference sequence). CDR3 coding DNA: TGTGCCAGCAGCTTAGCCATAGCGGGACAAGAGACCCAGTACTTC. Residues: CASSLAIAGQETQYF.